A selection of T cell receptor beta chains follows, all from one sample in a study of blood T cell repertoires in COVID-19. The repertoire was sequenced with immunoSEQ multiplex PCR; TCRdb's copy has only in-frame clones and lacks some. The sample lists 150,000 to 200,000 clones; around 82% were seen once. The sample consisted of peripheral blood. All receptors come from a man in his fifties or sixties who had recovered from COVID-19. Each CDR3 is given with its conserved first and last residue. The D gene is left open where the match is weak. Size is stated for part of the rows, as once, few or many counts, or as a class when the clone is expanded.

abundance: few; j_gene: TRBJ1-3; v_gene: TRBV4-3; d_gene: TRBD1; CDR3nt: TGCGCCAGCAGCCAAGATTCAGGGGGCAATGGAAACACCATATATTTT; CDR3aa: CASSQDSGGNGNTIYF
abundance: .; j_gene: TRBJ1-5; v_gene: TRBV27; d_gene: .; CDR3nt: TGTGCCAGCAGCTTAGGGGCGGGGGGTAAAGGGCCCCAGCATTTT; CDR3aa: CASSLGAGGKGPQHF
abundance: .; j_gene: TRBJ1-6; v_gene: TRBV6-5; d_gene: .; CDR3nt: TGTGCCAGCAGTTACAGGGGAGGAATTAATTCACCCCTCCACTTT; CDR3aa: CASSYRGGINSPLHF
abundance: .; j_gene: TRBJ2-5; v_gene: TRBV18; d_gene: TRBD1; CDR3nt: TGTGCCAGCTCACAAGGGACAGAAGAGACCCAGTACTTC; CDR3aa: CASSQGTEETQYF
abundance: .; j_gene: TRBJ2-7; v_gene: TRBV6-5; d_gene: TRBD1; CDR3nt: TGTGCCAGCAGGGGACAGGGGGCGATCTACGAGCAGTACTTC; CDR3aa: CASRGQGAIYEQYF
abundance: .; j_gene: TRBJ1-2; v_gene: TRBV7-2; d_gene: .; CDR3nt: TGTGCCAGCAGCTTAAGAGCAGGTCCCAGTGGCTACACCTTC; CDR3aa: CASSLRAGPSGYTF
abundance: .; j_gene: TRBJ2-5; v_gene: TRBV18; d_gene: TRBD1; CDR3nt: TGTGCCAGCTCAGGGACAGGGGGCCAAGAGACCCAGTACTTC; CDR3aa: CASSGTGGQETQYF
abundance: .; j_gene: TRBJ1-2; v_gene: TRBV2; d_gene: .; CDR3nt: TGTGCCAGCGACAGAGCTAACTATGGCTACACCTTC; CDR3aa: CASDRANYGYTF
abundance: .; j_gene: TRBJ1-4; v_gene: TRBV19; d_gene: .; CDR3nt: TGTGCCAGTAGTATTCAGGGAGGTACTGAAAAACTGTTTTTT; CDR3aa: CASSIQGGTEKLFF
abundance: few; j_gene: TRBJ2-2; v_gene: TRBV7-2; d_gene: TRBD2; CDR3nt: TGTGCCAGCAACACGGGACTAGCGGGCACCGGGGAGCTGTTTTTT; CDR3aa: CASNTGLAGTGELFF
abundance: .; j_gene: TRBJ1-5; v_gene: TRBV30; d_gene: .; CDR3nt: TGTGCCTGGAGTCTAACCAGGGAAAGCCAGCCCCAGCATTTT; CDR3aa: CAWSLTRESQPQHF
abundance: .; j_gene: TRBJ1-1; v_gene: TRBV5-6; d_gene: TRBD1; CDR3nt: TGTGCCAGCAGCAGCGGGGACAGGGGGACTGAAGCTTTCTTT; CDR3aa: CASSSGDRGTEAFF
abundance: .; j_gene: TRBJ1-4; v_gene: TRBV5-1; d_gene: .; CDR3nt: TGCGCCAGCAGCCCGCAGGGGAATGAAAAACTGTTTTTT; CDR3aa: CASSPQGNEKLFF
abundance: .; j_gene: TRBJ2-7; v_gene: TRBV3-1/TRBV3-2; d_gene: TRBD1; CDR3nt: TGTGCCAGCAGCTTCCCCGGGACAGGGTTCGGCTACGAGCAGTACTTC; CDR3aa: CASSFPGTGFGYEQYF
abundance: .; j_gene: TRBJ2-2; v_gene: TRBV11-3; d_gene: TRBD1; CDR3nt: TGTGCCAGCAGCTTAAACCAGGGGGTCGGGGAGCTGTTTTTT; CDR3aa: CASSLNQGVGELFF
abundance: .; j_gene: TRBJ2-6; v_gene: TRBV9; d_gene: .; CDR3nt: TGTGCCAGCAGCGTAGATGGTTCAGGAGCCAACGTCCTGACTTTC; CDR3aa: CASSVDGSGANVLTF
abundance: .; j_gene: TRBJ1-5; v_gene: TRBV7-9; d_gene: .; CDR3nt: TGTGCCAGCAGCCCGGGTCCCGGGTTCGGGCAGCCCCAGCATTTT; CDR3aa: CASSPGPGFGQPQHF
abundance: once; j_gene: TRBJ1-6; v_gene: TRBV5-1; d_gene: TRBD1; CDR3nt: TGCGCCAGCAGCTTGGCCTTGGACAGGAGCTCACCCCTCCACTTT; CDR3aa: CASSLALDRSSPLHF
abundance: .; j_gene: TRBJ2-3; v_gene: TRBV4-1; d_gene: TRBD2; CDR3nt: TGCGCCAGCAGCCACCCTAAGCGGGAGTCTAGCACAGATACGCAGTATTTT; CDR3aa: CASSHPKRESSTDTQYF
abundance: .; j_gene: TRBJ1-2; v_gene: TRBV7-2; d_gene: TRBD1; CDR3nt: TGTGCCAGCAGCTTAGCGGAAAGGGGGCGTACAGTCTACACCTTC; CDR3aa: CASSLAERGRTVYTF
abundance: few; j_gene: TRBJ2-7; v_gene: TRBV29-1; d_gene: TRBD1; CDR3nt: TGCAGCGCGGGACAGGGGATCTACGAGCAGTACTTC; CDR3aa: CSAGQGIYEQYF
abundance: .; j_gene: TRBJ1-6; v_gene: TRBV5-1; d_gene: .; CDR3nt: TGCGCCAGCAGCTTGGGAGGGGGTGGAAGTAATTCACCCCTCCACTTT; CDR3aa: CASSLGGGGSNSPLHF
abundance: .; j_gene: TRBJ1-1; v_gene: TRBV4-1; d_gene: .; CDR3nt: TGCGCCAGCAGCCAAGGTATTGAAGCTTTCTTT; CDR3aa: CASSQGIEAFF
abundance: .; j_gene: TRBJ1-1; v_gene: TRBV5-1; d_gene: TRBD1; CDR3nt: TGCGCCAGCAGCTGGGGGACAGGGGTAATGAACACTGAAGCTTTCTTT; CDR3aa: CASSWGTGVMNTEAFF
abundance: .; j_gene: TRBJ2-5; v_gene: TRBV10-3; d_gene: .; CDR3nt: TGTGCCATCAGTTGGGACAACTCCCAAGAGACCCAGTACTTC; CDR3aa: CAISWDNSQETQYF
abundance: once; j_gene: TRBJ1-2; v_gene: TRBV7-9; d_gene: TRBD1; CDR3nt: TGTGCCAGCAGCCTCTCAGGGGGCACTAACTATGGCTACACCTTC; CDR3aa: CASSLSGGTNYGYTF
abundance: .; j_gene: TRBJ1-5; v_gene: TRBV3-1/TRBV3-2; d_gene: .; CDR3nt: TGTGCCAGCAGCCAAGACGGCAGGGGCTATCAGCCCCAGCATTTT; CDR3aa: CASSQDGRGYQPQHF
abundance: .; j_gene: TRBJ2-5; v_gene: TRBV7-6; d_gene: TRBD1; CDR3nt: TGTGCCAGCAGTCTTCTAGGGGGCCGGGCAGAGACCCAGTACTTC; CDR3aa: CASSLLGGRAETQYF
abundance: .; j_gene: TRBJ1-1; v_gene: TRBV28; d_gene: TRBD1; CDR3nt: TGTGTCACTCGCAGGGGGTTGGACACTGAAGCTTTCTTT; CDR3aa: CVTRRGLDTEAFF
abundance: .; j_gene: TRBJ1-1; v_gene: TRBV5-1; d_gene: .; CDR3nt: TGCGCCAGCAGCTTGGAGCAGGGGTCCCCGAACACTGAAGCTTTCTTT; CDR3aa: CASSLEQGSPNTEAFF